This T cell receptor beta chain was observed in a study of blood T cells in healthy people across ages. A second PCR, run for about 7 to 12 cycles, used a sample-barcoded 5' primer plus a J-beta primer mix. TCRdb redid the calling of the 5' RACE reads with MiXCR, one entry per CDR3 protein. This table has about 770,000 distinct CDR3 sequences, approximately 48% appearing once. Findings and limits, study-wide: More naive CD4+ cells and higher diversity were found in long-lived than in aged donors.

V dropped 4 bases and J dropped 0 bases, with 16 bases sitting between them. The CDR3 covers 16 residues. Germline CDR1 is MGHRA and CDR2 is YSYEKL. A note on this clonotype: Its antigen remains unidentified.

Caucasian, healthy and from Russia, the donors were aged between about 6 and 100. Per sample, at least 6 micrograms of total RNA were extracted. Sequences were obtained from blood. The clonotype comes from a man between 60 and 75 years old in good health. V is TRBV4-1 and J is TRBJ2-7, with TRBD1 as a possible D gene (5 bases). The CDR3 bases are TGCGCCAGCAGCCGCGCGCCACAGGTAGCCTCCTACGAGCAGTACTTC. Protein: CASSRAPQVASYEQYF.